The clone carrying this T cell receptor beta chain was recorded many times. Its matching antigen is unknown. This entry comes from a study of T cells in Graves' hyperthyroidism and ophthalmopathy. Study findings and constraints: Most thyroid clonotypes expanded above 0.001 were also detected in blood.

Calling Graves' hyperthyroidism stable meant ophthalmopathy did not progress within 18 months. Regions amplified from RNA transcripts were the TCR beta CDR3 regions. HTBI primers were the set used in a first-round RT-PCR of the TCR CDR3. TCRdb re-called the multiplex PCR reads through MiXCR, storing one row per CDR3 protein. The data contain hundreds of thousands of distinct CDR3 sequences, about 15% of them singletons. Looked up from germline, CDR1 is SGHRS and CDR2 is YFSETQ. The CDR3 is made up of 14 amino acids. Trimming shortened V by 2 bases and J by 2 bases, and 10 bases separated the two germline ends.

This sequence joins TRBV5-1 and TRBJ1-2; D is possibly TRBD1 (5 bases). The sequence derives from a woman aged 18-35 years with Graves' hyperthyroidism. Input material: blood. The CDR3 bases are TGCGCCAGCAGCTTTGGGACGGGAAACTATGGCTACACCTTC. It codes for CASSFGTGNYGYTF. Together with reference TRBV5-1 and TRBJ1-2, the CDR3 gives the full variable domain: KAGVTQTPRYLIKTRGQQVTLSCSPISGHRSVSWYQQTPGQGLQFLFEYFSETQRNKGNFPGRFSGRQFSNSRSEMNVSTLELGDSALYLCASSFGTGNYGYTFGSGTRLTVV.